Below are 26 T cell receptor beta chains sequenced from a single sample in a study of shared clonotypes between healthy human individuals. Clones were read by immunoSEQ multiplex PCR, and TCRdb kept only the in-frame ones, dropping some. This sample carries roughly 1,500,000 clones, roughly 98.5% of them seen once, and the ten largest clones take roughly 0.35%. The sequencing input was naive CD4+ T cells sorted from blood. Subset described: CD45RA+ positively selected. These receptors originate from a young man in good health.

The CDR3 is CAISVQSGSYNEQFF. In nucleotides, the CDR3 is TGTGCCATCAGTGTTCAAAGCGGATCCTACAATGAGCAGTTCTTC. This chain joins TRBV10-3 and TRBJ2-1; D is perhaps TRBD2 (5 bases). Germline CDR1 and CDR2: ENHRY and SYGVKD. The CDR3 consists of 15 residues. V lost 4 bases and J 1 base, leaving 11 bases between the germline ends.

The genes are TRBV7-9 and TRBJ2-2, with no clear D. The V gene lost 0 bases and the J gene lost 7 bases, with 9 bases spanning the gap. Germline V lookup: CDR1 SEHNR, CDR2 FQNEAQ (reference sequence). This CDR3 has 14 amino acids. The CDR3 DNA is TGTGCCAGCAGCTTAGCCAGGATCGGCGGGGAGCTGTTTTTT. Its translation is CASSLARIGGELFF.

The chain joins TRBV7-2 to TRBJ1-1; D is ambiguous. This CDR3 comprises 13 residues. Germline loops: CDR1 SGHTA, CDR2 FQGNSA. V was shortened by 2 bases and J by 5 bases, with 9 bases between the two germline ends. CDR3 nucleotide sequence: TGTGCCAGCAGCTTAACCGGGTTAACTGAAGCTTTCTTT. It codes for CASSLTGLTEAFF.

This clone was picked up one time. This chain connects TRBV4-2 to TRBJ2-7; no firm D call. Germline lookup yields CDR1 LGHNA and CDR2 YNFKEQ. The CDR3 contains 16 residues. V lost 4 bases, J lost 4 bases, and 20 bases lay in between. Written as DNA, the CDR3 is TGTGCCAGCAGCCTAGAGGTACAGTCAAGAGGATACGAGCAGTACTTC. This translates into CASSLEVQSRGYEQYF.

The chain uses TRBV5-1 and TRBJ2-7; no clear D gene. The CDR3 length is 14 residues. Between the trimmed V and J ends, which lost 4 bases and 2 bases, there was a span of 13 bases. Germline assignment: CDR1 SGHRS and CDR2 YFSETQ. The CDR3 bases are TGCGCCAGCAGCAACCGACGGGTCCCCTACGAGCAGTACTTC. Protein: CASSNRRVPYEQYF.

This rearrangement joins TRBV4-1 to TRBJ2-5; TRBD2 agrees at 8 bases. Unmatched junction bases numbered 1, after V lost 0 bases and J lost 1 base. This CDR3 is 15 amino acids long. The germline V gene has CDR1 MGHRA and CDR2 YSYEKL. CDR3 residues: CASSQDGLAQETQYF. In nucleotides, the CDR3 is TGCGCCAGCAGCCAAGATGGACTAGCCCAAGAGACCCAGTACTTC.

The chain is built from TRBV28 and TRBJ2-3, with 7 nucleotides matching TRBD1. Per germline, CDR1 MDHEN and CDR2 SYDVKM. The CDR3 is made up of 15 amino acids. The ends lost 3 bases at V and 3 bases at J; junction bases unmatched: 6. CDR3: CASSFEGAPTDTQYF. The CDR3 bases are TGTGCCAGCAGTTTTGAGGGGGCGCCGACAGATACGCAGTATTTT.

The chain combines TRBV10-1 with TRBJ1-2; TRBD1 might be the D (5 bases). The V end lost 2 bases, the J end lost 0 bases, and 16 bases lay between the germline ends. The CDR3 is 17 amino acids. Looked up from germline, CDR1 is WNHNN and CDR2 is SYGVQD (reference sequence). CDR3 nucleotides: TGCGCCAGCAGTGAGGCTATGGTCGGACACTCTAACTATGGCTACACCTTC. It translates to CASSEAMVGHSNYGYTF.

The chain carries TRBV27 and TRBJ2-1; D perhaps matches TRBD1 (7 bases). Germline values: CDR1 MNHEY, CDR2 SMNVEV (reference sequence). Trimming removed 4 bases at V and 2 bases at J, with 15 bases between. This CDR3 has 16 amino acids. The DNA for the CDR3 is TGTGCCAGCAGTTCGTGGACAGGAGGGACCTACAATGAGCAGTTCTTC. Its protein is CASSSWTGGTYNEQFF.

CDR3 nucleotide sequence: TGTGCCAGCAGCTTGGGGAGGGGCGTCCAAGAGACCCAGTACTTC. The encoded protein is CASSLGRGVQETQYF. The chain carries TRBV7-6 and TRBJ2-5, with 7 positions matching TRBD2. Germline V lookup: CDR1 SGHVS, CDR2 FNYEAQ. V gave up 3 bases and J gave up 1 base; unmatched junction bases: 5. The CDR3 contains 15 residues.

This chain connects TRBV10-2 to TRBJ2-3; D is possibly TRBD2 (5 bases). Trimming stripped 2 bases from V and 3 bases from J, with 12 bases between. Germline V gene data show CDR1 as WSHSY and CDR2 as SAAADI. The CDR3 contains 15 residues. The CDR3 sequence: CASSEASPSTDTQYF. In DNA, the CDR3 is TGCGCCAGCAGTGAGGCTAGCCCAAGTACAGATACGCAGTATTTT.

This chain connects TRBV5-1 to TRBJ2-7; TRBD1 matches at 10 bases. The CDR3 totals 14 residues. Germline CDR1 reads SGHRS; CDR2 reads YFSETQ. V dropped 4 bases and J dropped 4; count of bases not matched to a gene: 5. In DNA form, the CDR3 reads TGCGCCAGCAGCCCCCGGACAGGGGGGTACGAGCAGTACTTC. As protein: CASSPRTGGYEQYF.

The chain recombines TRBV27 with TRBJ2-5; 11 nucleotides line up with TRBD2. Losses at the gene ends were 5 bases for V and 5 bases for J; bases not matched to a gene: 13. The CDR3 is 17 amino acids. Germline assignment: CDR1 MNHEY and CDR2 SMNVEV (reference sequence). The CDR3 bases are TGTGCCAGCAGTCCTATACGGACTAGCGGGTCTGAGGAGACCCAGTACTTC. This codes for CASSPIRTSGSEETQYF.

This clone was picked up one time. The chain carries TRBV7-8 and TRBJ2-7; 7 bases match TRBD2. The germline gives CDR1 SGHVS, CDR2 FQNEAQ. Trimming removed 5 bases from V and 5 bases from J; junction bases left unmatched: 6. The CDR3 contains 13 residues. This chain's CDR3 is CASSRGRANEQYF. CDR3 nucleotides: TGTGCCAGCAGCCGGGGGAGGGCAAACGAGCAGTACTTC. The variable domain in full, completed from reference TRBV7-8 and TRBJ2-7, reads GAGVSQSPRYKVAKRGQDVALRCDPISGHVSLFWYQQALGQGPEFLTYFQNEAQLDKSGLPSDRFFAERPEGSVSTLKIQRTQQEDSAVYLCASSRGRANEQYFGPGTRLTVT.

This clone has only one observation. The chain employs TRBV7-3 and TRBJ2-1; D remains ambiguous. V was shortened by 5 bases and J by 5 bases, with 7 bases between the two germline ends. The length of the CDR3 is 12 residues. The germline V gene encodes CDR1 SGHTA and CDR2 FQGTGA. The CDR3, as DNA: TGTGCCAGCAGCCGCCCGAACAATGAGCAGTTCTTC. It codes for CASSRPNNEQFF.

V usage is TRBV10-1 and J usage is TRBJ2-3, with TRBD1 identical over 9 bases. The CDR3 has 18 residues. Germline V gene lookup returns CDR1 WNHNN and CDR2 SYGVQD (reference sequence). Unmatched junction bases numbered 17, after V lost 4 bases and J lost 6 bases. This CDR3 is CASSGPGTGHGHVDTQYF. The DNA of the CDR3 is TGCGCCAGCAGTGGCCCCGGGACAGGGCACGGTCATGTGGATACGCAGTATTTT.

V is TRBV5-1 and J is TRBJ2-2; 9 bases line up with TRBD1. CDR1 is SGHRS and CDR2 is YFSETQ in the germline V gene. The CDR3 consists of 16 residues. After removal of 2 bases from V and 2 bases from J, the junction contained 4 bases not matched to a gene. The CDR3 loop is CASSFTGQGNTGELFF. CDR3 bases: TGCGCCAGCAGCTTTACGGGACAGGGTAACACCGGGGAGCTGTTTTTT.

The chain combines TRBV7-9 with TRBJ1-2, with D perhaps matching TRBD1 (5 bases). Per the germline V gene, CDR1 is SEHNR and CDR2 is FQNEAQ (reference sequence). This CDR3 has 13 amino acids. Deletions cut 2 bases from V and 7 bases from J, with 11 bases between. The CDR3 nucleotides are TGTGCCAGCAGCTTATCTGGGACTGCTGGCTACACCTTC. Protein: CASSLSGTAGYTF.

This clone has only one observation. J is TRBJ2-6 and V is TRBV13, with 11 bases aligning to TRBD2. Germline CDR1 reads PRHDT; CDR2 reads FYEKMQ (reference sequence). The V and J ends lost 0 bases and 1 base, in that order; junction bases with no gene match: 11. CDR3 length: 21 residues. CDR3 bases: TGTGCCAGCAGCTTAGGTCAACGGAGACTAGCGGGAAATTCTGGGGCCAACGTCCTGACTTTC. Its translation: CASSLGQRRLAGNSGANVLTF.

The rearrangement joins TRBV27 to TRBJ2-1; 7 nucleotides match TRBD2. The germline CDR1 and CDR2 sequences are MNHEY and SMNVEV (reference sequence). With 4 bases clipped from V and 2 bases from J, the junction kept 14 bases outside the gene matches. The CDR3 is 18 amino acids. CDR3 sequence: CASSSWDAGGTTYNEQFF. The CDR3 coding sequence is TGTGCCAGCAGTTCATGGGACGCGGGCGGGACTACCTACAATGAGCAGTTCTTC.

This chain links TRBV9 with TRBJ2-6; 7 bases are a match to TRBD2. This CDR3 spans 16 amino acids. V lost 1 base, J lost 0 bases, and 1 base stayed unmatched. Germline CDR1 is SGDLS and CDR2 is YYNGEE. This CDR3 is CASSVLAASGANVLTF. DNA of the CDR3: TGTGCCAGCAGCGTACTAGCGGCCTCTGGGGCCAACGTCCTGACTTTC.

V is TRBV18 and J is TRBJ2-7; 7 nucleotides line up with TRBD1. In germline, CDR1 is KGHSH, CDR2 LQKENI. J gave up 6 bases and V 3 bases, and 11 bases lay outside the gene matches. The length of the CDR3 is 15 residues. The CDR3 loop reads CASSPLVTGFREQYF. The CDR3 coding sequence is TGTGCCAGCTCACCCCTAGTGACAGGGTTTCGCGAGCAGTACTTC.

This clone was seen once. The chain carries TRBV14 and TRBJ2-5; maybe TRBD1 (6 bases). CDR1 and CDR2 from the germline V gene are SGHDN and FVKESK. This CDR3 is built from 16 residues. The ends were cut back, 3 bases at V and 2 bases at J, with 16 bases in the middle. CDR3 DNA sequence: TGTGCCAGCAGCCACGTTCACGGGACACCTCAAGAGACCCAGTACTTC. Protein sequence: CASSHVHGTPQETQYF.

J is TRBJ2-1 and V is TRBV7-6; D remains ambiguous. The CDR3 is 16 amino acids. Trimming took off 1 base at V and 0 bases at J, with 10 bases between the two ends. Germline V CDR1 and CDR2: SGHVS, FNYEAQ. The CDR3 bases are TGTGCCAGCAGCTTAGGACCGATCAGCTCCTACAATGAGCAGTTCTTC. It yields the protein CASSLGPISSYNEQFF. Together with reference TRBV7-6 and TRBJ2-1, the CDR3 gives the full variable domain: GAGVSQSPRYKVTKRGQDVALRCDPISGHVSLYWYRQALGQGPEFLTYFNYEAQQDKSGLPNDRFSAERPEGSISTLTIQRTEQRDSAMYRCASSLGPISSYNEQFFGPGTRLTVL.

V and J are TRBV5-1 and TRBJ1-5, with D unresolved. V lost 0 bases and J 7 bases, leaving 14 bases between the germline ends. CDR1 and CDR2 (germline): SGHRS, YFSETQ. The CDR3 covers 15 residues. CDR3 loop: CASSLGPLGGQPQHF. As DNA, the CDR3 is TGCGCCAGCAGCTTGGGTCCTCTTGGAGGGCAGCCCCAGCATTTT.

The chain links TRBV7-8 to TRBJ2-5; unclear D gene. From germline, CDR1 is SGHVS and CDR2 FQNEAQ. V shed 8 bases and J shed 5 bases, with 6 bases lying between them. The CDR3 spans 10 residues. The CDR3 sequence is CASATETQYF. CDR3 coding DNA: TGTGCCAGCGCGACGGAGACCCAGTACTTC.